This TCR beta chain was found in a study of T cell repertoires in cytomegalovirus infection. Germline-derived CDR1 and CDR2 are SGHTA and FQGNSA. Trimming took 5 bases from V and 2 from J; bases not matched to a gene: 2. This CDR3 comprises 14 residues. TCRdb passed the reads through MiXCR, listing each CDR3 protein once. Found here are around 300,000 distinct CDR3 sequences, over 7.5% of them singletons; the top ten hold over 3.5%. This clonotype was seen many times. This receptor was identified in a human donor in good health (CMV status not recorded). Some clones in this sample may be carry-over from other donors' samples. The specimen sequenced was PBMCs. The V gene is TRBV7-2, the J gene TRBJ2-7, with 11 bases aligning to TRBD2. CDR3 protein: CASSAGLAAYEQYF. The CDR3 DNA follows: TGTGCCAGCAGCGCGGGACTAGCGGCCTACGAGCAGTACTTC.